These T cell receptor beta chains were read from a single sample in a study of shared clonotypes between healthy human individuals. Profiling relied on immunoSEQ multiplex PCR, and the TCRdb table lists in-frame clones only, not all of them. The repertoire holds under 2.5 million clones, with 85% to 95% as singletons. The sample taken for sequencing was naive CD4+ T cells from PBMCs. The receptors shown here come from a man younger than 35 in good health. Some clones in this sample may be carry-over from other donors' samples. The CDR3 runs from the conserved cysteine through the conserved F or W. The D gene is left open where the match is weak. Clone size is not always given. Where it is, it says once, few, many or a class for expanded clones.

NA	few	TRBV18	15	TRBJ1-1	TGTGCCAGCTCATCAGGACGCGACCGGAACACTGAAGCTTTCTTT	CASSSGRDRNTEAFF
NA	once	TRBV5-1	14	TRBJ1-3	TGCGCCAGCAGCTTATCGGGCTATGGAAACACCATATATTTT	CASSLSGYGNTIYF
NA	NA	TRBV10-3	14	TRBJ1-3	TGTGCCATCAGTGGGTCCAGCTCTGGAAACACCATATATTTT	CAISGSSSGNTIYF
TRBD2	NA	TRBV7-2	12	TRBJ2-3	TGTGCCAGCAGCCCAACTAGCGTTTCGCAGTATTTT	CASSPTSVSQYF
TRBD1	NA	TRBV11-3	15	TRBJ2-2	TGTGCCAGCAGCTCTTGGACAGGAGACACCGGGGAGCTGTTTTTT	CASSSWTGDTGELFF
NA	NA	TRBV30	12	TRBJ2-1	TGTGCCTGGAGGGACCTACACAATGAGCAGTTCTTC	CAWRDLHNEQFF
NA	NA	TRBV14	11	TRBJ2-7	TGTGCCAGCAGCCGCCCCTACGAGCAGTACTTC	CASSRPYEQYF
TRBD1	NA	TRBV18	14	TRBJ1-1	TGTGCCAGCTCAGTGGACAGGGCGGGCACTGAAGCTTTCTTT	CASSVDRAGTEAFF
TRBD1	NA	TRBV4-1	16	TRBJ1-5	TGCGCCAGCAGCCTTGTACAGGGGCCAAGCAATCAGCCCCAGCATTTT	CASSLVQGPSNQPQHF
TRBD2	NA	TRBV7-2	16	TRBJ2-3	TGTGCCAGCAGCTTGTCCTTAGCGGGAAGCACAGATACGCAGTATTTT	CASSLSLAGSTDTQYF
NA	NA	TRBV7-2	15	TRBJ2-4	TGTGCCAGCAGCTTGGCACAGGGCTCGTTCGGCATTCAGTACTTC	CASSLAQGSFGIQYF
TRBD1	NA	TRBV29-1	14	TRBJ1-4	TGCAGCGTCGCCGGACAGGGAACTAATGAAAAACTGTTTTTT	CSVAGQGTNEKLFF
NA	NA	TRBV28	15	TRBJ1-4	TGTGCCAGCAGTTTAATGGCAGCAACTAATGAAAAACTGTTTTTT	CASSLMAATNEKLFF
NA	once	TRBV20-1	11	TRBJ1-1	TGCAGTGCTCCCTGGGACACTGAAGCTTTCTTT	CSAPWDTEAFF
NA	NA	TRBV28	18	TRBJ1-4	TGTGCCAGCAGTTTATGGAGGGGGACAAATACAACTAATGAAAAACTGTTTTTT	CASSLWRGTNTTNEKLFF
NA	few	TRBV5-1	15	TRBJ1-1	TGCGCCAGCAGCTTGGATGGGCGGCAGAACACTGAAGCTTTCTTT	CASSLDGRQNTEAFF
NA	NA	TRBV14	13	TRBJ1-1	TGTGCCAGCAGCCAAGGTGCGAACACTGAAGCTTTCTTT	CASSQGANTEAFF
TRBD1	few	TRBV12-5	14	TRBJ1-2	TGTGCTAGTGGTTTGCAAGGGACAGCCTATGGCTACACCTTC	CASGLQGTAYGYTF